This TCR beta chain derives from a study of blood T cell repertoires in COVID-19. Study at large: In each case, the material was cDNA or gDNA derived from T cells, B-cell-depleted T cells, or PBMCs.

Researchers sorted participants into cohorts using their self-reported clinical history. The repertoire was sequenced with immunoSEQ multiplex PCR; TCRdb's copy has only in-frame clones and lacks some. The sample lists 450,000 to 500,000 clones, approximately 86% occurring once. With 4 bases removed from V and 5 bases from J, the gap between germline ends came to 15 bases. The CDR3 covers 14 residues. Germline loops: CDR1 MGHRA, CDR2 YSYEKL. The sequence came from a woman aged 55 to 70 who had recovered from COVID-19. The source material was PBMCs or T cells enriched from blood (not recorded which). The chain uses TRBV4-1 and TRBJ2-7; D gene uncertain. CDR3 residues: CASSLTLVAHEQYF. The CDR3 DNA is TGCGCCAGCAGCCTCACGTTAGTCGCCCACGAGCAGTACTTC.